The subject of this entry is one T cell receptor (beta chain). The protocol was immunoSEQ multiplex PCR, while the TCRdb copy is restricted to in-frame clones and leaves out a portion. The sample gives around 70,000 clones, approximately 93% of which show up once; around 4.7% is in the top ten. The data are from a study of resident and recirculating memory T cells in vitiligo. Unmatched junction bases numbered 2, after V lost 1 base and J lost 3 bases. In germline, CDR1 is SQVTM, CDR2 ANQGSEA. This CDR3 comprises 14 residues. The rearrangement links TRBV29-1 to TRBJ1-2; 10 bases are shared with TRBD1. This receptor was obtained from a male donor with vitiligo. Sequencing input: blood. The DNA of the CDR3 is TGCAGCGTTGAAGGGGGACAGGGGCACTATGGCTACACCTTC. Translating gives CSVEGGQGHYGYTF. Using reference TRBV29-1 and TRBJ1-2 for the parts outside the CDR3, the full variable domain is SAVISQKPSRDICQRGTSLTIQCQVDSQVTMMFWYRQQPGQSLTLIATANQGSEATYESGFVIDKFPISRPNLTFSTLTVSNMSPEDSSIYLCSVEGGQGHYGYTFGSGTRLTVV.